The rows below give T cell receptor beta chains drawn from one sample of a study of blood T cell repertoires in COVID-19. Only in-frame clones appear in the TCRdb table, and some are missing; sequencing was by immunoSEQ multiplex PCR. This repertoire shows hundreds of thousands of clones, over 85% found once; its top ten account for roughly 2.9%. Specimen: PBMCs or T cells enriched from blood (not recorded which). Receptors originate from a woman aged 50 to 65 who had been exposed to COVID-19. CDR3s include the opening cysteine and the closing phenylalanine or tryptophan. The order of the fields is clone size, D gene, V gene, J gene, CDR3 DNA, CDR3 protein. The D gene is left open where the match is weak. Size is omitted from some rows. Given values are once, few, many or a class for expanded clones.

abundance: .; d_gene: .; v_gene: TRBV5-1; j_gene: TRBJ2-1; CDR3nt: TGCGCCAGCAGCTTGGGGGAGAGGGGAGGTGAGCAGTTCTTC; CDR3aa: CASSLGERGGEQFF
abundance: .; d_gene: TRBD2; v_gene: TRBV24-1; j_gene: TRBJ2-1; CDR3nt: TGTGCCACCAGTGACTCCGTGGGTAGCGGGGTAAGCTCCTACAATGAGCAGTTCTTC; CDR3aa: CATSDSVGSGVSSYNEQFF
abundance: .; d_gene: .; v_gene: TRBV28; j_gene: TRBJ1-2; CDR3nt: TGTGCCAGCAGTTTTGTTGGACAGAAATCAGCTAACTATGGCTACACCTTC; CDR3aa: CASSFVGQKSANYGYTF
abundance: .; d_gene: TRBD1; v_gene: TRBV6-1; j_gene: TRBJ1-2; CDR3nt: TGTGCCAGCAGTGATAAACGACAGGGAGGCTACACCTTC; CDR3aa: CASSDKRQGGYTF
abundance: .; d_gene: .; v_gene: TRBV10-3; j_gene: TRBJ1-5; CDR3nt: TGTGCCATCAGTGACAGGGTACATCAGCCCCAGCATTTT; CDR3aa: CAISDRVHQPQHF
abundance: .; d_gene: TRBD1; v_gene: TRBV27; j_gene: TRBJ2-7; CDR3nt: TGTGCCAGCAGTCAGGGACAGGGGGCTACCTACGAGCAGTACTTC; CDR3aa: CASSQGQGATYEQYF
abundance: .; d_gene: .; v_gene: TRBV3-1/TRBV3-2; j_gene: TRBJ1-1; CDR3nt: TGTGCCAGCAGCCCCCGTGGCGGATATGAAGCTTTCTTT; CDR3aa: CASSPRGGYEAFF
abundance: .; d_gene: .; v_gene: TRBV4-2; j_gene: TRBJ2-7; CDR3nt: TGTGCCAGCAGCACACAGGGTAACGAGCAGTACTTC; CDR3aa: CASSTQGNEQYF
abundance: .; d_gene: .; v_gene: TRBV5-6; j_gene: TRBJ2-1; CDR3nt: TGTGCCAGCAGCTTCTCCAATGAGCAGTTCTTC; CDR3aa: CASSFSNEQFF
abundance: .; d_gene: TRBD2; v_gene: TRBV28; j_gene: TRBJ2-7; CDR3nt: TGTGCCAGCAGTCTACGGGAGGCCTACGAGCAGTACTTC; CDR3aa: CASSLREAYEQYF
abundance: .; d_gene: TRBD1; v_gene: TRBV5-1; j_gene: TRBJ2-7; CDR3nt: TGCGCCAGCAGCCCCCCGGGACAGAACTACGAGCAGTACTTC; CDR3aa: CASSPPGQNYEQYF
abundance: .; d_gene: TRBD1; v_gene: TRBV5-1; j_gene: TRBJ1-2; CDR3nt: TGCGCCAGCAGGGCGGGACAGGAACCCTATGGCTACACCTTC; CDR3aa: CASRAGQEPYGYTF
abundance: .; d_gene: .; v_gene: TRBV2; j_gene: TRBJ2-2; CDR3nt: TGTGCCAGCAGTATTTACAGAAAGAACACCGGGGAGCTGTTTTTT; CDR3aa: CASSIYRKNTGELFF
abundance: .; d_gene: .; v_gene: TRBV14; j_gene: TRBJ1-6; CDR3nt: TGTGCCAGCAGCCTTGTAGCTACCAATTCACCCCTCCACTTT; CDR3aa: CASSLVATNSPLHF
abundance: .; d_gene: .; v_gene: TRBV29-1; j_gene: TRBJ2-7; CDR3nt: TGCAGCGTCGCCGACTTCCCCGTCCGAGGGTGGGACTACGAGCAGTACTTC; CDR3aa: CSVADFPVRGWDYEQYF
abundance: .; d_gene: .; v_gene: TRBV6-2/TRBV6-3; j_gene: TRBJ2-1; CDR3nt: TGTGCCAGCAGTTACTCGCTGTTATCGAGCTCCTACAATGAGCAGTTCTTC; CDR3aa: CASSYSLLSSSYNEQFF
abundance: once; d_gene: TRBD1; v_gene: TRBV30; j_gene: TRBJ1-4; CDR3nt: TGTGCCTGGGCAATTAGACAGGGCGCAACTAATGAAAAACTGTTTTTT; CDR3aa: CAWAIRQGATNEKLFF
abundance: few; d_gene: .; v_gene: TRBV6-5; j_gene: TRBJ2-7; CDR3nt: TGTGCCAGCAGTTTGGGCGGAACCGGGAAGCAGTACTTC; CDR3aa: CASSLGGTGKQYF
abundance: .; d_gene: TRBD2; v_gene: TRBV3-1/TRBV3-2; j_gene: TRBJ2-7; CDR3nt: TGTGCCAGCAGCCAAGAGGCGGTAGCGGGGTTTTACGAGCAGTACTTC; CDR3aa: CASSQEAVAGFYEQYF
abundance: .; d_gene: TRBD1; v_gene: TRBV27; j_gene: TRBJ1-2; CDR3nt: TGTGCCAGCGGGACCGACAGGGGCGGCTATGGCTACACCTTC; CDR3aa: CASGTDRGGYGYTF
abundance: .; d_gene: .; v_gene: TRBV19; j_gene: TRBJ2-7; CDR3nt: TGTGCCAGTACCTACGCCGGCTCCTACGAGCAGTACTTC; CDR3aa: CASTYAGSYEQYF
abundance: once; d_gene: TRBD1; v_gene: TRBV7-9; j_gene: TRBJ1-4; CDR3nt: TGTGCCAGCACAACGGACAGGGGGCGCAATAATGAAAAACTGTTTTTT; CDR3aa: CASTTDRGRNNEKLFF
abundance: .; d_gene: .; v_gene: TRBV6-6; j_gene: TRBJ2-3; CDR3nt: TGTGCCAGCACCAGGAGGGAGCGGGCAGATACGCAGTATTTT; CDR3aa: CASTRRERADTQYF
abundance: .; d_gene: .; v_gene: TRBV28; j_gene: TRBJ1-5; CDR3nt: TGTGCCAGCAGTATCCCCAACTATCAGCCCCAGCATTTT; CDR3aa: CASSIPNYQPQHF
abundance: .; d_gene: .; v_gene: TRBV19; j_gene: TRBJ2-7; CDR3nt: TGTGCCAGTAGTTCGGACAAGTCCCCCTACGAGCAGTACTTC; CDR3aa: CASSSDKSPYEQYF
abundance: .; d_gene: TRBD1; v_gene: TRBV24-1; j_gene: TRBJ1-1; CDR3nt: TGTGCCACCAGTGATGGACTCACAGGGGAGACTGAAGCTTTCTTT; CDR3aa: CATSDGLTGETEAFF
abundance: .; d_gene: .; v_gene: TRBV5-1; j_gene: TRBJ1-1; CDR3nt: TGCGCCAGCAGCTTGGACTCAGGGAACACTGAAGCTTTCTTT; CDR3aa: CASSLDSGNTEAFF
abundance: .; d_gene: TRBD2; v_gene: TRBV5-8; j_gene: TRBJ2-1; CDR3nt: TGTGCCAGCAGCTCGGGCGGGGGGCGCTACAATGAGCAGTTCTTC; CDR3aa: CASSSGGGRYNEQFF
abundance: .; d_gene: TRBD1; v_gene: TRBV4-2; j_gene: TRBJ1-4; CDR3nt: TGTGCCAGCAGCGAGTTTCTGGGGGACAGGGAAAAACTGTTTTTT; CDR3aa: CASSEFLGDREKLFF
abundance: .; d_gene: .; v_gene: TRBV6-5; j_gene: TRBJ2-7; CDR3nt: TGTGCCAGCATGGCTGGGCCGGGGAACCCCTACGAGCAGTACTTC; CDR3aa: CASMAGPGNPYEQYF
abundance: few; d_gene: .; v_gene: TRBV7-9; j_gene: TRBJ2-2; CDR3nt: TGTGCCAGCAGCTTCCAGTACACCGGGGAGCTGTTTTTT; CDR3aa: CASSFQYTGELFF
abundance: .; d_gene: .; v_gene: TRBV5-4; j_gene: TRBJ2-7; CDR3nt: TGTGCCAGCAGCTCCTCCTCCTACGAGCAGTACTTC; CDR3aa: CASSSSSYEQYF
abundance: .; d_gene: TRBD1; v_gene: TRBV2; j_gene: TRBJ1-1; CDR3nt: TGTGCCAGCAAGGACAGGGGGCTGAGCACTGAAGCTTTCTTT; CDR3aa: CASKDRGLSTEAFF
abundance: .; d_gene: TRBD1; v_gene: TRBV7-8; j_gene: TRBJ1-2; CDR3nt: TGTGCCAGCAGCCGCGACAGGGACTTTGGCTACACCTTC; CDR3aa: CASSRDRDFGYTF
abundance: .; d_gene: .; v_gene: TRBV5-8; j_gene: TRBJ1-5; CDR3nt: TGTGCCAGCACTCGGGAGGGTTATAGCAATCAGCCCCAGCATTTT; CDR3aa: CASTREGYSNQPQHF
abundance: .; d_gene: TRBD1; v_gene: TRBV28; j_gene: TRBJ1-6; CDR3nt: TGTGCCAGCAGTCGAACAGGGGGCGCGACCTATAATTCACCCCTCCACTTT; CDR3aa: CASSRTGGATYNSPLHF
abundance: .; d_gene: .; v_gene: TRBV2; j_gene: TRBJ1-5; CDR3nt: TGTGCCAGCAAAGAACAAACGCTTAGCAATCAGCCCCAGCATTTT; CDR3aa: CASKEQTLSNQPQHF
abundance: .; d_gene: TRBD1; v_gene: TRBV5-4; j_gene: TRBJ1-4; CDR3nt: TGTGCCAGCAGCTTGGGACAGGGGACCTATGAAAAACTGTTTTTT; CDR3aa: CASSLGQGTYEKLFF
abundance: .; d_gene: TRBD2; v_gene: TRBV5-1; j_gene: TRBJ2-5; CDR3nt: TGCGCCAGCAGCTTAGGCGGGGGAGAGACCCAGTACTTC; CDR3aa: CASSLGGGETQYF
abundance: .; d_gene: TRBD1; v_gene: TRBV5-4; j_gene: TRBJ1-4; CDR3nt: TGTGCCAGCAGCACAGGGGGGACTAATGAAAAACTGTTTTTT; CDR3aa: CASSTGGTNEKLFF
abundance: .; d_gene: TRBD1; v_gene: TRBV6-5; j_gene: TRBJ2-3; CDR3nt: TGTGCCAGCAGTCGACAGGGGTATAGCACAGATACGCAGTATTTT; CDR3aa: CASSRQGYSTDTQYF
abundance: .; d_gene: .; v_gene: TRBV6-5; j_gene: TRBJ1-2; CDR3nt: TGTGCCAGCAGTTACGGGTCTCTCCAGGGCTATGGCTACACCTTC; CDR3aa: CASSYGSLQGYGYTF
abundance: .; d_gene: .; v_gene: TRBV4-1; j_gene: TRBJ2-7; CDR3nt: TGCGCCAGCAGCGCAACCCCCCAGGGGCCGGGCGAGCAGTACTTC; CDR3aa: CASSATPQGPGEQYF
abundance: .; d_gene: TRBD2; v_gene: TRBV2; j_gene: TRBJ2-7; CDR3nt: TGTGCCAGCAGGCGACTAGCGGGGGAGTCCTACGAGCAGTACTTC; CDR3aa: CASRRLAGESYEQYF
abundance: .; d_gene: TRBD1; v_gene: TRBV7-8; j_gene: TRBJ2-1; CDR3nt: TGTGCCAGCAGCACCGGGACAGGGGCCAGTTGGTGGGATGAGCAGTTCTTC; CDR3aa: CASSTGTGASWWDEQFF